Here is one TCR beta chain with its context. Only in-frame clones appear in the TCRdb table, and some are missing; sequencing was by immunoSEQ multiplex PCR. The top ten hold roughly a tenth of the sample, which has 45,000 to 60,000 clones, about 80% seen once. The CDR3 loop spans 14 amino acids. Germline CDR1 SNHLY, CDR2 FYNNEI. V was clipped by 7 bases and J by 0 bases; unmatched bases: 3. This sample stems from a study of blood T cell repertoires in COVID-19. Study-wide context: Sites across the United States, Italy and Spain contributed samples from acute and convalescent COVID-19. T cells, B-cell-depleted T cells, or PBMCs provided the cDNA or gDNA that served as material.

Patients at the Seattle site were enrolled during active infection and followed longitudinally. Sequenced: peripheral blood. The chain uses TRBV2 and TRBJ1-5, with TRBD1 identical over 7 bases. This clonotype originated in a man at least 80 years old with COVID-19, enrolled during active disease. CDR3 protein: CASTGTDSNQPQHF. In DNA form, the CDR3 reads TGTGCCAGCACAGGGACAGATAGCAATCAGCCCCAGCATTTT.